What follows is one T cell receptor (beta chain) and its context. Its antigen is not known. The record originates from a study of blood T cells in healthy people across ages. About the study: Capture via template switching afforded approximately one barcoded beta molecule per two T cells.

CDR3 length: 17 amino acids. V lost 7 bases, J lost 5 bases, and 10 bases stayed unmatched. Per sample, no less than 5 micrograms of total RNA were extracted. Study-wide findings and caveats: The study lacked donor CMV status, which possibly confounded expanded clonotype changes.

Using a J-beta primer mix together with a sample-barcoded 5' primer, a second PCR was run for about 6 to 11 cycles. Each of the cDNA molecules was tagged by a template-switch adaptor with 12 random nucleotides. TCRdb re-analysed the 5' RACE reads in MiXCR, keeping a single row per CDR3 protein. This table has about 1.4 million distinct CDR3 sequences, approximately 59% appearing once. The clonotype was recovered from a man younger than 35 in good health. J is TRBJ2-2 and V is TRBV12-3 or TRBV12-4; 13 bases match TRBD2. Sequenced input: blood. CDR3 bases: TGTGCCAGCAACTCGGGACTAGCGGGACGGGGAACCGGGGAGCTGTTTTTT. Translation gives CASNSGLAGRGTGELFF.